In its sample, the clone carrying this T cell receptor beta chain was seen a few times. Its matching antigen is unknown. Trimming cost V 7 bases and J 5 bases, with 11 bases left between them. Germline CDR1 MNHNY, CDR2 SVGAGI (reference sequence). There are 12 residues in the CDR3. Prepared libraries of TCR beta cDNA carried unique molecular identifiers. TCRdb reanalysed the PCR reads using MiXCR and keeps one entry per CDR3 protein. The table records about 170,000 distinct CDR3 sequences, over 25% of them present only once. This sample is drawn from a study of post-analysis software for immune sequencing data. The overall study: The cohort encompassed relapsing-remitting, secondary progressive and progressive-relapsing multiple sclerosis disease courses.

Findings and limits, study-wide: Samples prepared in the same batch strongly co-clustered by F measure. With TRBV5-6, TRBV5-1 and TRBV20-1 included, about five TRBV segments were more frequent in patients than in controls. There was significantly lower normalized Chao1 diversity in multiple sclerosis patients than in controls.

Material: blood. The chain couples TRBV6-6 to TRBJ1-1, with no clear D. This TCR was sampled from a girl aged 5-17 years with multiple sclerosis. The CDR3 nucleotides read TGTGCCAGCATGGCAGGTGATACTGAAGCTTTCTTT. Its protein is CASMAGDTEAFF.